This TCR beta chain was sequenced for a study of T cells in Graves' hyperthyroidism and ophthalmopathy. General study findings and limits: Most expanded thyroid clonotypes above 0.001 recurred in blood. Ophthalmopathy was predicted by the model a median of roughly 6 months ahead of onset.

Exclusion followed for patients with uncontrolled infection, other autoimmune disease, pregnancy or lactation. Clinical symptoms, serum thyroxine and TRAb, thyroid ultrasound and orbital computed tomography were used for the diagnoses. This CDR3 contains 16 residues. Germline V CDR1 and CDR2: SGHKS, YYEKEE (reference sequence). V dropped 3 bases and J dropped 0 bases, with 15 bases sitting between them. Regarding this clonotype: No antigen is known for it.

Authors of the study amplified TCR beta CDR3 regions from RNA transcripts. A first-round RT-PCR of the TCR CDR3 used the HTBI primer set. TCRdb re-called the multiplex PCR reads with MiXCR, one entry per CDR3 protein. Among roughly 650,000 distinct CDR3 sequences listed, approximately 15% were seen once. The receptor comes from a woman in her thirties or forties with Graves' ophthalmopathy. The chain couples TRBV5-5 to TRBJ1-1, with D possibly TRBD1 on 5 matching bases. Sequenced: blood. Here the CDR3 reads CASSYGQGRVNTEAFF. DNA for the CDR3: TGTGCCAGCAGCTATGGACAAGGGAGGGTGAACACTGAAGCTTTCTTT. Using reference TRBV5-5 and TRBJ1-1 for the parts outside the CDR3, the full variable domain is DAGVTQSPTHLIKTRGQQVTLRCSPISGHKSVSWYQQVLGQGPQFIFQYYEKEERGRGNFPDRFSARQFPNYSSELNVNALLLGDSALYLCASSYGQGRVNTEAFFGQGTRLTVV.